A selection of T cell receptor beta chains follows, all from one sample in a study of blood T cell repertoires in COVID-19. The assay was immunoSEQ multiplex PCR, and TCRdb's table has in-frame clones only and misses some. In the table there are about 70,000 clones, roughly 84% of which are singletons. Material: peripheral blood. These receptor sequences come from a woman aged 18 to 35 with acute or convalescent COVID-19. Both conserved end residues are part of each CDR3. Fields, in order: J gene, V gene, CDR3 protein.

TRBJ2-2	TRBV13	CASSLPNTGELFF
TRBJ2-7	TRBV21-1	CASSKGRGNEQYF
TRBJ1-2	TRBV5-5	CASSGTGVANYGYTF
TRBJ2-3	TRBV7-6	CASSLSPTGGPSDTQYF
TRBJ2-7	TRBV12-3/TRBV12-4	CASRPGQNVEQYF
TRBJ2-3	TRBV29-1	CSVDTPTGLAGGPYVTDTQYF
TRBJ1-6	TRBV18	CASSPGLPDNSPLHF
TRBJ2-2	TRBV2	CASSGLGQGAGTGELFF
TRBJ1-2	TRBV28	CASSLPGDRYGYTF
TRBJ2-3	TRBV30	CAWSGRSLAGGHGADTQYF
TRBJ2-7	TRBV2	CASSEQGQTYEQYF
TRBJ1-5	TRBV7-2	CASSLGTGQPQHF
TRBJ1-1	TRBV3-1/TRBV3-2	CASSRVAGASVRPEAFF
TRBJ2-1	TRBV5-1	CASSDEIGDEQFF
TRBJ2-1	TRBV7-7	CASSRGYSAYNEQFF
TRBJ2-1	TRBV27	CASSPRTVGGVNEQFF
TRBJ2-3	TRBV29-1	CSVVAGAFGSTDTQYF
TRBJ2-7	TRBV10-3	CAISESIGQGTYEQYF
TRBJ2-2	TRBV30	CAGATGSRITGELFF
TRBJ2-1	TRBV5-1	CASSLAVAGLYNEQFF
TRBJ2-3	TRBV2	CASSEGTGVPSTDTQYF
TRBJ1-2	TRBV20-1	CSARNRAGYTF
TRBJ1-5	TRBV30	CAWSRGRNQPQHF
TRBJ1-3	TRBV21-1	CASTSWYGQGRGNTIYF
TRBJ2-3	TRBV6-2/TRBV6-3	CASSTRDRGVDTQYF
TRBJ1-2	TRBV5-6	CASSFTGTGGHYGYTF